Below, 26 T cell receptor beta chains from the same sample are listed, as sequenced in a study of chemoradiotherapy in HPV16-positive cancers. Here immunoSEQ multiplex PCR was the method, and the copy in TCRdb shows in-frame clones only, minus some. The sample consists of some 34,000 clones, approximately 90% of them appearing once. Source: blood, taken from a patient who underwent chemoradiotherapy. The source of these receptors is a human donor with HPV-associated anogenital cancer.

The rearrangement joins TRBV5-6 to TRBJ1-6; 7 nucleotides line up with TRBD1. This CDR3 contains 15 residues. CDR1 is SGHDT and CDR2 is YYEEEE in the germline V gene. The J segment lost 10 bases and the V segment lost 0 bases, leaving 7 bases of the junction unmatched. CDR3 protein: CASSLGQGGSSPLHF. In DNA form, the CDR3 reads TGTGCCAGCAGCTTGGGACAGGGCGGGAGCTCACCCCTCCACTTT.

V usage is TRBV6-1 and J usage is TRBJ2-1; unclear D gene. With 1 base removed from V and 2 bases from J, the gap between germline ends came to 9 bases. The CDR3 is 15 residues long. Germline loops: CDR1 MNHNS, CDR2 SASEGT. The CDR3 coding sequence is TGTGCCAGCAGTGAAGGGCAACTTGCCTACAATGAGCAGTTCTTC. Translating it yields CASSEGQLAYNEQFF.

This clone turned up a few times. CDR3 DNA sequence: TGTGCCAGCAGTCTCTCATTTGCCGGTCGCGACCACTATGGCTACACCTTC. Translation: CASSLSFAGRDHYGYTF. This chain uses TRBV7-9 with TRBJ1-2; D gene unclear. CDR1 and CDR2 (germline): SEHNR, FQNEAQ (reference sequence). CDR3 length: 17 amino acids. V gave up 6 bases and J gave up 3 bases, with 23 bases separating them.

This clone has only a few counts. For the CDR3, the DNA is TGCGCCAGCAGCCAAGATCTCCAGCGGGGGACAGATACGCAGTATTTT. It translates to CASSQDLQRGTDTQYF. The chain employs TRBV4-3 and TRBJ2-3; 8 bases are a match to TRBD2. With 0 bases clipped from V and 3 bases from J, the junction kept 5 bases outside the gene matches. This CDR3 contains 16 residues. Germline values: CDR1 LGHNA, CDR2 YSLEER.

CDR3 coding DNA: TGTGCCAGCTCAAACGTCGGATACTACGAGCAGTACTTC. Translating it yields CASSNVGYYEQYF. The chain has TRBV18 and TRBJ2-7; D gene uncertain. With 5 bases removed from V and 3 bases from J, the gap between germline ends came to 11 bases. Germline V lookup: CDR1 KGHSH, CDR2 LQKENI. The CDR3 extends over 13 amino acids.

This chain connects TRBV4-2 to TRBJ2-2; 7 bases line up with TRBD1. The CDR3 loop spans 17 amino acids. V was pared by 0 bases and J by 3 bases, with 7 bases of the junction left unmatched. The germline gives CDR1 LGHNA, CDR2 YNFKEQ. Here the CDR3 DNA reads TGTGCCAGCAGCCAAGAAACGACAGGGTCGTACACCGGGGAGCTGTTTTTT. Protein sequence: CASSQETTGSYTGELFF.

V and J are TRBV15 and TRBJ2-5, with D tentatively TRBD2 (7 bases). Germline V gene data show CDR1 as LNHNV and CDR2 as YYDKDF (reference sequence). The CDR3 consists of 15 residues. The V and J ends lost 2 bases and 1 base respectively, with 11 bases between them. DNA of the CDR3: TGTGCCACCAGCAGATGGGGGGGGGCCCAAGAGACCCAGTACTTC. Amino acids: CATSRWGGAQETQYF.

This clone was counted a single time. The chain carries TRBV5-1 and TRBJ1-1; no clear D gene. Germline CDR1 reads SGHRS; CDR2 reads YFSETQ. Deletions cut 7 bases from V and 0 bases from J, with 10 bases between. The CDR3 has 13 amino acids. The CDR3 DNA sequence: TGCGCCAGCCGATTTGGAATGAACACTGAAGCTTTCTTT. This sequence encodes CASRFGMNTEAFF.

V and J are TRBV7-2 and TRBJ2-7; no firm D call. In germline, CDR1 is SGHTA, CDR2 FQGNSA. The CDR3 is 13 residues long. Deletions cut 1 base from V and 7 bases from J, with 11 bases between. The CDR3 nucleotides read TGTGCCAGCAGCTTAGAAGGATCATGGGAGCAGTACTTC. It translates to CASSLEGSWEQYF.

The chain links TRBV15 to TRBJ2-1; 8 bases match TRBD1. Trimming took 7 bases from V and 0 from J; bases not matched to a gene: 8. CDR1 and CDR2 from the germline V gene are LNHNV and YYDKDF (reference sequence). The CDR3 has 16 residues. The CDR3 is CATNSQGGSSYNEQFF. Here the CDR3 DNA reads TGTGCCACCAACTCACAGGGGGGCAGCTCCTACAATGAGCAGTTCTTC.

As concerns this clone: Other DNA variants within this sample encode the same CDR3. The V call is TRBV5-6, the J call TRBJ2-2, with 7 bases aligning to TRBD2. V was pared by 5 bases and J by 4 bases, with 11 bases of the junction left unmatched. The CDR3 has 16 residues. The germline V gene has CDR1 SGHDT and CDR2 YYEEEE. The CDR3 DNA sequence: TGTGCCAGCAGTTGGGCCGGGACGGGAGGCACCGGGGAGCTGTTTTTT. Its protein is CASSWAGTGGTGELFF.

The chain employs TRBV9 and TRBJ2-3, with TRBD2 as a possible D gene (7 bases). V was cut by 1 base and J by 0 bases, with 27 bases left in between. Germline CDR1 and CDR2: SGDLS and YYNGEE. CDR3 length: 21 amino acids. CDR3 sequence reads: CASSVSTRRGALFSSTDTQYF. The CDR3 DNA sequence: TGTGCCAGCAGCGTATCCACACGTCGGGGGGCACTATTTTCTAGCACAGATACGCAGTATTTT. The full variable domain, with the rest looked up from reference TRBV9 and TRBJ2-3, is DSGVTQTPKHLITATGQRVTLRCSPRSGDLSVYWYQQSLDQGLQFLIQYYNGEERAKGNILERFSAQQFPDLHSELNLSSLELGDSALYFCASSVSTRRGALFSSTDTQYFGPGTRLTVL.

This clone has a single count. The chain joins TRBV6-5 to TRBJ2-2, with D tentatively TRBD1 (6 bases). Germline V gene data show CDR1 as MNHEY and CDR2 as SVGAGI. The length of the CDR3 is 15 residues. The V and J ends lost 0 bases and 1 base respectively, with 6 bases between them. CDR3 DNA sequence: TGTGCCAGCAGTTACTCACAGGGGAACACCGGGGAGCTGTTTTTT. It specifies CASSYSQGNTGELFF.

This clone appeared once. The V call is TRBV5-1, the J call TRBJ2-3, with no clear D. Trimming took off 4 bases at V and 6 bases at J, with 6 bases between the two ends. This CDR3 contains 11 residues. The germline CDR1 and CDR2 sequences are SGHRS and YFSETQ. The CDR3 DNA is TGCGCCAGCAGCCATTCTGATACGCAGTATTTT. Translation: CASSHSDTQYF.

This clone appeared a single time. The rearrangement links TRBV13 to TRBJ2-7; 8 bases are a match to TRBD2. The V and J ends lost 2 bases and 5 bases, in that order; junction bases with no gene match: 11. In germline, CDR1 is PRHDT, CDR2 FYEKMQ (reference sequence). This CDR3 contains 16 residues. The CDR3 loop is CASSLWGVRGEDEQYF. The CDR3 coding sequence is TGTGCCAGCAGCTTATGGGGTGTGCGGGGGGAGGACGAGCAGTACTTC.

The DNA for the CDR3 is TGTGCCAGCAGCTCCCCGACAGGGTCTGGAAACACCATATATTTT. This codes for CASSSPTGSGNTIYF. This sequence joins TRBV9 and TRBJ1-3, with TRBD1 matching 7 bases. This CDR3 contains 15 residues. J gave up 1 base and V 4 bases, and 5 bases lay outside the gene matches. The germline V gene has CDR1 SGDLS and CDR2 YYNGEE.

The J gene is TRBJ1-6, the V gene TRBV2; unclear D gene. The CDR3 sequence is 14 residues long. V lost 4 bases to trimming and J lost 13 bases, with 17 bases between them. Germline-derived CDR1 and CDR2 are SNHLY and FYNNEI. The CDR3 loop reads CASSVGRTMRPLHF. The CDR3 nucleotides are TGTGCCAGCAGTGTAGGGCGGACTATGAGGCCCCTCCACTTT.

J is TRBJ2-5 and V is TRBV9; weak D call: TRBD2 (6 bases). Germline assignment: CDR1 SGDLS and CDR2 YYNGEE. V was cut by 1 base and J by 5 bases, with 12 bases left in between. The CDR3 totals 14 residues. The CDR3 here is CASSVSSLAETQYF. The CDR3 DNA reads TGTGCCAGCAGCGTAAGTTCACTAGCTGAGACCCAGTACTTC.

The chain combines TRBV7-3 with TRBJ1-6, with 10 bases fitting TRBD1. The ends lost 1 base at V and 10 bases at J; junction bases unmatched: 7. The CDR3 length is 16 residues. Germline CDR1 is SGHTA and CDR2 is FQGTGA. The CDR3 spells CASSLNSGTGESPLHF. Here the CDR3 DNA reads TGTGCCAGCAGCTTAAACTCCGGGACAGGGGAATCACCCCTCCACTTT.

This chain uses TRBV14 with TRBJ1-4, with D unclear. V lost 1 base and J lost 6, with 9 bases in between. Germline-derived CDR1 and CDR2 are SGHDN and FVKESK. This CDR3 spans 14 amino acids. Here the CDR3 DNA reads TGTGCCAGCAGCCAAGCACAAGGTTATGAAAAACTGTTTTTT. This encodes CASSQAQGYEKLFF.

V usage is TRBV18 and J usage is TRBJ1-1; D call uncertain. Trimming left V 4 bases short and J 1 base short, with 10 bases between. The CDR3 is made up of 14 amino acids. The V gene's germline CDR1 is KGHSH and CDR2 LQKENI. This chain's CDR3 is CASSLNPGNTEAFF. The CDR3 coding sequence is TGTGCCAGCTCACTGAATCCAGGGAACACTGAAGCTTTCTTT.

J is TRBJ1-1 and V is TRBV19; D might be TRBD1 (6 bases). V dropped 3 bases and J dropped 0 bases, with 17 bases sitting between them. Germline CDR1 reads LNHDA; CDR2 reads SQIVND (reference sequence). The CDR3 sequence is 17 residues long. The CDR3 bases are TGTGCCAGTAGTATTGGACCCGGGACACCCCTGAACACTGAAGCTTTCTTT. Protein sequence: CASSIGPGTPLNTEAFF. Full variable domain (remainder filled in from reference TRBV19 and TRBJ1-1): DGGITQSPKYLFRKEGQNVTLSCEQNLNHDAMYWYRQDPGQGLRLIYYSQIVNDFQKGDIAEGYSVSREKKESFPLTVTSAQKNPTAFYLCASSIGPGTPLNTEAFFGQGTRLTVV.

This CDR3 is CASSGDRGAHEQYF. CDR3 nucleotides: TGTGCCAGCAGTGGAGACAGGGGCGCCCACGAGCAGTACTTC. The chain joins TRBV6-1 to TRBJ2-7; TRBD1 agrees at 8 bases. This CDR3 region has 14 residues. Germline-derived CDR1 and CDR2 are MNHNS and SASEGT. The J segment lost 5 bases and the V segment lost 4 bases, leaving 7 bases of the junction unmatched.

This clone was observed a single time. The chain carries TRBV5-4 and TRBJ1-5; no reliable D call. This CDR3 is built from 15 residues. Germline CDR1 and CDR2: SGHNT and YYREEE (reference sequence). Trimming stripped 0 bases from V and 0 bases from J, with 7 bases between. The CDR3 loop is CASSLVPDSNQPQHF. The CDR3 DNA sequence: TGTGCCAGCAGCTTGGTTCCAGATAGCAATCAGCCCCAGCATTTT.

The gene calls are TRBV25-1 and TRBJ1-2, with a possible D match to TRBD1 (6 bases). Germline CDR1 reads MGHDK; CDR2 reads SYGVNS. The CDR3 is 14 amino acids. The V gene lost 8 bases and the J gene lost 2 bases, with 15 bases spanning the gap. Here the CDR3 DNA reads TGTGCCAGCTCGTCGGGGGGCCGAAACTATGGCTACACCTTC. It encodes CASSSGGRNYGYTF.

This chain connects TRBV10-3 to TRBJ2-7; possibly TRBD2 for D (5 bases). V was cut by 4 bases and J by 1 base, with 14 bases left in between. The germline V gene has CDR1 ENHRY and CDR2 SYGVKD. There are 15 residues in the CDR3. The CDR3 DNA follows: TGTGCCATCAGTGCGTTGAGGGTAGATTCCTACGAGCAGTACTTC. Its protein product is CAISALRVDSYEQYF.